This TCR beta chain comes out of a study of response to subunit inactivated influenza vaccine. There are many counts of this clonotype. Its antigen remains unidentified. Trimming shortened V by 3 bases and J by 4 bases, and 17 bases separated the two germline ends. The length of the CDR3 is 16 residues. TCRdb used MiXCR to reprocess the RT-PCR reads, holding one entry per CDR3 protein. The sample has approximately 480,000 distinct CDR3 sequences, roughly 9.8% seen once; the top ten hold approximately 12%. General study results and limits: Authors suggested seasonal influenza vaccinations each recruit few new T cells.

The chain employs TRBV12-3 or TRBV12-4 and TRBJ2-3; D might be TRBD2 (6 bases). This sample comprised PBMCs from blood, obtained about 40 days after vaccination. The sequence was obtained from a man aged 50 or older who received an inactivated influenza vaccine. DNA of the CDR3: TGTGCCAGCAGTTTGTTAGGTGGGAGGAGATCAGATACGCAGTATTTT. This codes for CASSLLGGRRSDTQYF.